This is a list of T cell receptor beta chains from one sample in a study of control samples from healthy donors and cancer patients. Assay: immunoSEQ multiplex PCR; the TCRdb copy retains only in-frame clones and omits some. The sample includes 110,000 or so clones, approximately 80% of them seen just once. The specimen was blood. The receptors were sampled from a young man in good health. Each CDR3 is given without its conserved first and last residue. Expanded clones get a size class; other rows say once, few or many, or leave the size out.

abundance: -; j_gene: TRBJ2-3; v_gene: TRBV18; CDR3aa: ASSPYGPLAGGPGDTQY
abundance: -; j_gene: TRBJ2-5; v_gene: TRBV6-1; CDR3aa: ASSEARTGSETQY
abundance: -; j_gene: TRBJ2-3; v_gene: TRBV6-5; CDR3aa: ASSYKSGGDTQY
abundance: few; j_gene: TRBJ1-2; v_gene: TRBV19; CDR3aa: ASRGQGFYGYT
abundance: -; j_gene: TRBJ1-6; v_gene: TRBV7-2; CDR3aa: ASSPDFGMSSYNSPLH
abundance: once; j_gene: TRBJ1-2; v_gene: TRBV7-2; CDR3aa: ASSLADRYGYT
abundance: -; j_gene: TRBJ2-3; v_gene: TRBV5-1; CDR3aa: ASSPRLAGGTDTQY
abundance: -; j_gene: TRBJ2-5; v_gene: TRBV4-1; CDR3aa: ASSQVRPSGGAGTQY
abundance: -; j_gene: TRBJ2-2; v_gene: TRBV7-2; CDR3aa: ASSPGQGNTGELF
abundance: -; j_gene: TRBJ1-3; v_gene: TRBV2; CDR3aa: ASSERKSSGNTIY
abundance: -; j_gene: TRBJ2-1; v_gene: TRBV10-2; CDR3aa: ASSESRGVWDNEQF
abundance: -; j_gene: TRBJ1-6; v_gene: TRBV27; CDR3aa: ASSLWWDRGLAYNSPLH
abundance: -; j_gene: TRBJ2-5; v_gene: TRBV10-2; CDR3aa: ASSRLLAGGPEETQY
abundance: -; j_gene: TRBJ2-1; v_gene: TRBV20-1; CDR3aa: SASHRLGEQF
abundance: few; j_gene: TRBJ2-1; v_gene: TRBV3-1/TRBV3-2; CDR3aa: ASSQVVGRYNEQF
abundance: -; j_gene: TRBJ1-2; v_gene: TRBV5-4; CDR3aa: ASSLASGGSTANYGYT
abundance: -; j_gene: TRBJ1-6; v_gene: TRBV4-1; CDR3aa: ASCLTGTANSPLH
abundance: -; j_gene: TRBJ2-5; v_gene: TRBV19; CDR3aa: ASSTSSQGRETQY
abundance: -; j_gene: TRBJ2-2; v_gene: TRBV7-2; CDR3aa: ASSGQGATGELF
abundance: -; j_gene: TRBJ2-1; v_gene: TRBV7-2; CDR3aa: ASSVLAGYNEQF
abundance: -; j_gene: TRBJ1-5; v_gene: TRBV15; CDR3aa: ATSRRSDQPQH
abundance: -; j_gene: TRBJ1-2; v_gene: TRBV30; CDR3aa: AGLWTGYDGYT
abundance: -; j_gene: TRBJ2-7; v_gene: TRBV6-5; CDR3aa: ASSYSKAYVTYEQY
abundance: -; j_gene: TRBJ2-3; v_gene: TRBV7-9; CDR3aa: ASSFFRGRSSDTQY
abundance: -; j_gene: TRBJ1-1; v_gene: TRBV6-4; CDR3aa: ASSDSNRGTEAF
abundance: -; j_gene: TRBJ2-1; v_gene: TRBV6-2/TRBV6-3; CDR3aa: ASSYSAGAYNEQF
abundance: few; j_gene: TRBJ1-2; v_gene: TRBV7-9; CDR3aa: ASSLSGLNGGYT
abundance: -; j_gene: TRBJ1-3; v_gene: TRBV6-6; CDR3aa: ASSYSAGGSGNTIY
abundance: once; j_gene: TRBJ2-7; v_gene: TRBV6-2/TRBV6-3; CDR3aa: ASSTSSEQY
abundance: -; j_gene: TRBJ1-1; v_gene: TRBV6-5; CDR3aa: ASSYVQGSEAF
abundance: -; j_gene: TRBJ2-1; v_gene: TRBV6-2/TRBV6-3; CDR3aa: ASSRDSSSYNEQF
abundance: -; j_gene: TRBJ2-7; v_gene: TRBV5-6; CDR3aa: ASSLAASGGSYEQY
abundance: -; j_gene: TRBJ2-2; v_gene: TRBV3-1/TRBV3-2; CDR3aa: ASSQGRLAITGELF